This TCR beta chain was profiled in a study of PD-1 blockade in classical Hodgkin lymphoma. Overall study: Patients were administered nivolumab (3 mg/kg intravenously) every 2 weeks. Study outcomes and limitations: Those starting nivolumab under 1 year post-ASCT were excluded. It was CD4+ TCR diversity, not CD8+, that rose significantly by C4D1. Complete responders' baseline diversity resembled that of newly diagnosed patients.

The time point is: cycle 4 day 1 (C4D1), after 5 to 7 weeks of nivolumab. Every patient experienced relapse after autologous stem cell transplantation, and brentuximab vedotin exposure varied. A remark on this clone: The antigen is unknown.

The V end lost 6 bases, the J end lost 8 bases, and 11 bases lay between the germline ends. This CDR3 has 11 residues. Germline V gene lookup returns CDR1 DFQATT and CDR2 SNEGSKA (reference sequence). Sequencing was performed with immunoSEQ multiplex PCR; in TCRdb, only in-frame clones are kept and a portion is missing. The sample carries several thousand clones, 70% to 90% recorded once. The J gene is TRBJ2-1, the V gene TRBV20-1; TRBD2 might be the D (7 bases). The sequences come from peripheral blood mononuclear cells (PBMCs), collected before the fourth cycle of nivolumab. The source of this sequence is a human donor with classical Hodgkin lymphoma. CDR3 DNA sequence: TGCAGTGCCGGGGGGCGGGATGAGCAGTTCTTC. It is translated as CSAGGRDEQFF.